The 27 T cell receptor beta chains below were found in one sample sequenced in a study of cytotoxic CD8 clonotypes in ibrutinib-treated CLL. The method was immunoSEQ multiplex PCR; TCRdb's version includes in-frame clones alone and lacks a portion of them. The sample holds fewer than 400,000 clones, about 64% seen once. This material consisted of PBMCs, taken after 36 months of ibrutinib treatment. Receptors originate from a human donor with chronic lymphocytic leukemia.

V and J are TRBV7-2 and TRBJ2-5; tentatively, D is TRBD2 (6 bases). The CDR3 is made up of 15 amino acids. Germline CDR1 and CDR2: SGHTA and FQGNSA. V was trimmed by 1 base and J by 2 bases, leaving 11 bases between them. The CDR3 is CASSLVWGRQETQYF. The CDR3 region has the DNA TGTGCCAGCAGCTTAGTGTGGGGGAGGCAAGAGACCCAGTACTTC. The entire variable domain, with the rest obtained from reference TRBV7-2 and TRBJ2-5, is as follows: GAGVSQSPSNKVTEKGKDVELRCDPISGHTALYWYRQSLGQGLEFLIYFQGNSAPDKSGLPSDRFSAERTGGSVSTLTIQRTQQEDSAVYLCASSLVWGRQETQYFGPGTRLLVL.

This clone was picked up one time. CDR3 in amino acids: CASSPWDSDSPLHF. CDR3 DNA: TGTGCCAGCTCGCCATGGGACAGCGACTCACCCCTCCACTTT. The chain links TRBV18 to TRBJ1-6; 7 nucleotides align to TRBD1. Germline trimming cut 6 bases from V and 10 bases from J; bases unmatched to any gene: 9. This CDR3 comprises 14 residues. The V gene's germline CDR1 is KGHSH and CDR2 LQKENI.

CDR3 DNA sequence: TGTGCCAGCAGCCCTCGGACTAGCGGGAGGTCTAGCACAGATACGCAGTATTTT. Translating gives CASSPRTSGRSSTDTQYF. V and J are TRBV9 and TRBJ2-3; 14 bases are shared with TRBD2. This CDR3 has 18 amino acids. Unmatched junction bases numbered 7, after V lost 4 bases and J lost 0 bases. Germline values: CDR1 SGDLS, CDR2 YYNGEE.

In its sample, this clone was seen a few times. The CDR3 loop reads CSVPSRGEAFF. CDR3 sequence (DNA): TGCAGCGTTCCCTCGCGGGGTGAAGCTTTCTTT. The chain couples TRBV29-1 to TRBJ1-1; D is undetermined. There are 11 residues in the CDR3. Germline V gene sequence: CDR1 SQVTM, CDR2 ANQGSEA. Trimming took 5 bases from V and 7 from J, leaving 11 bases between them.

The V call is TRBV28, the J call TRBJ2-1, with no clear D. The CDR3 consists of 14 residues. Looked up from germline, CDR1 is MDHEN and CDR2 is SYDVKM. V lost 7 bases and J 6 bases, leaving 16 bases between the germline ends. The CDR3 is CASTASLLGNEQFF. For the CDR3, the DNA is TGTGCCAGCACCGCCAGCCTATTGGGCAATGAGCAGTTCTTC.

In this sample, this clone turned up once. J is TRBJ2-5 and V is TRBV6-5; the D is unclear. The closer fit of TRBJ2-7 to the DNA end suggests the J call may be wrong. The CDR3 consists of 14 residues. Germline V lookup: CDR1 MNHEY, CDR2 SVGAGI. CDR3 protein: CASSYRDPSYEQYF. Written as DNA, the CDR3 is TGTGCCAGCAGTTATCGAGACCCTTCCTACGAGCAGTACTTC.

The chain carries TRBV15 and TRBJ2-3; D not certain. This CDR3 spans 14 amino acids. Germline CDR1 is LNHNV and CDR2 is YYDKDF (reference sequence). Trimming cost V 1 base and J 3 bases, with 8 bases left between them. The CDR3 protein is CATSRVLTTDTQYF. In DNA form, the CDR3 reads TGTGCCACCAGCAGAGTTCTTACGACAGATACGCAGTATTTT.

This chain links TRBV14 with TRBJ2-2, with 7 bases lining up with TRBD1. From germline, CDR1 is SGHDN and CDR2 FVKESK. The CDR3 is 18 residues long. With 2 bases clipped from V and 4 bases from J, the junction kept 13 bases outside the gene matches. The CDR3 DNA reads as TGTGCCAGCAGCCAACTGGAATTTTTCAGGGGGATCACCGGGGAGCTGTTTTTT. This codes for CASSQLEFFRGITGELFF.

The chain has TRBV18 and TRBJ2-2, with D possibly matching TRBD1 (6 bases). Germline V gene lookup returns CDR1 KGHSH and CDR2 LQKENI. The CDR3 contains 15 residues. Trimming cost V 2 bases and J 1 base, with 8 bases left between them. The CDR3 spells CASSPSQGNTGELFF. As DNA, the CDR3 is TGTGCCAGCTCACCATCACAGGGGAACACCGGGGAGCTGTTTTTT.

The V call is TRBV29-1, the J call TRBJ2-7, with a tentative D call TRBD1 (6 bases). Trimming took off 2 bases at V and 2 bases at J, with 10 bases between the two ends. This CDR3 comprises 13 residues. Per germline, CDR1 SQVTM and CDR2 ANQGSEA. The DNA for the CDR3 is TGCAGCGTTGAAACAGGGAAAGCCTACGAGCAGTACTTC. This gives the protein CSVETGKAYEQYF.

V gene TRBV29-1 combines with J gene TRBJ1-2; D unclear. The CDR3 loop spans 13 amino acids. The ends were cut back, 4 bases at V and 0 bases at J, with 9 bases in the middle. From germline, CDR1 is SQVTM and CDR2 ANQGSEA. The CDR3 coding sequence is TGCAGCGTTGCAGGCGGGGCTAACTATGGCTACACCTTC. Translation gives CSVAGGANYGYTF.

The rearrangement uses TRBV4-2 and TRBJ1-2; D may be TRBD1 (6 bases). CDR3 length: 14 residues. Germline V gene data show CDR1 as LGHNA and CDR2 as YNFKEQ. Trimming left V 0 bases short and J 2 bases short, with 7 bases between. CDR3 region: CASSQDGGNYGYTF. The CDR3 region has the DNA TGTGCCAGCAGCCAAGATGGGGGCAACTATGGCTACACCTTC.

V and J are TRBV5-1 and TRBJ1-6; D gene unclear. The CDR3 contains 13 residues. Trimming pared 4 bases from V and 6 bases from J, leaving 8 bases between. CDR1 SGHRS and CDR2 YFSETQ come from the germline V gene. This CDR3 is CASSLDLNSPLHF. DNA for the CDR3: TGCGCCAGCAGCCTAGACCTTAATTCACCCCTCCACTTT. The full variable domain, its missing parts supplied by reference TRBV5-1 and TRBJ1-6, is KAGVTQTPRYLIKTRGQQVTLSCSPISGHRSVSWYQQTPGQGLQFLFEYFSETQRNKGNFPGRFSGRQFSNSRSEMNVSTLELGDSALYLCASSLDLNSPLHFGNGTRLTVT.

The genes are TRBV2 and TRBJ2-7, with 8 bases identical to TRBD2. The germline V gene has CDR1 SNHLY and CDR2 FYNNEI. Trimming removed 3 bases from V and 1 base from J; junction bases left unmatched: 8. The CDR3 totals 16 residues. The CDR3 is CASSDLLAVVSYEQYF. The CDR3 DNA is TGTGCCAGCAGTGACCTACTAGCGGTTGTATCCTACGAGCAGTACTTC.

The chain joins TRBV18 to TRBJ1-1; D is uncertain. V dropped 1 base and J dropped 4 bases, with 13 bases sitting between them. CDR1 is KGHSH and CDR2 is LQKENI in the germline V gene. This CDR3 region has 15 residues. The CDR3 spells CASSPRPRMGTEAFF. CDR3 DNA: TGTGCCAGCTCACCACGTCCGCGGATGGGCACTGAAGCTTTCTTT.

For this clone: Other DNA sequences in this specimen translate into the identical CDR3. This chain joins TRBV11-3 and TRBJ2-5; 7 bases map to TRBD1. CDR1 and CDR2 from the germline V gene are SGHNT and YENEEA. Trimming at V came to 5 bases and at J to 3 bases, leaving 6 bases not matched to a gene. The CDR3 has 14 amino acids. The CDR3 DNA reads as TGTGCCAGCAGCCTGGACGGGACAGAAGAGACCCAGTACTTC. It translates to CASSLDGTEETQYF.

The V gene is TRBV5-1, the J gene TRBJ1-1; the D gene is possibly TRBD1 (6 bases). The germline V gene encodes CDR1 SGHRS and CDR2 YFSETQ. Trimming cost V 0 bases and J 0 bases, with 12 bases left between them. There are 16 residues in the CDR3. This CDR3 reads CASSLEQGIMNTEAFF. CDR3 DNA: TGCGCCAGCAGCTTGGAACAGGGAATAATGAACACTGAAGCTTTCTTT.

J is TRBJ1-4 and V is TRBV10-3; the D gene is possibly TRBD1 (5 bases). Per the germline V gene, CDR1 is ENHRY and CDR2 is SYGVKD. V lost 1 base and J 6 bases, leaving 12 bases between the germline ends. The CDR3 is 15 residues long. The CDR3 loop reads CAISEWNGADEKLFF. CDR3 nucleotides: TGTGCCATCAGTGAGTGGAATGGGGCTGATGAAAAACTGTTTTTT.

The chain is built from TRBV5-1 and TRBJ1-2, with 8 bases that match TRBD1. Unmatched junction bases numbered 5, after V lost 1 base and J lost 6 bases. This CDR3 spans 14 amino acids. The germline gives CDR1 SGHRS, CDR2 YFSETQ. CDR3 amino acids: CASSLTGGPDGYTF. The CDR3 bases are TGCGCCAGCAGCTTGACAGGGGGTCCCGATGGCTACACCTTC.

For the CDR3, the DNA is TGTGCCAGCAGTTTACTATCCGTGGGGTATGCCGATACGCAGTATTTT. This encodes CASSLLSVGYADTQYF. The rearrangement uses TRBV27 and TRBJ2-3; no reliable D call. The CDR3 length is 16 residues. Per germline, CDR1 MNHEY and CDR2 SMNVEV (reference sequence). Trimming left V 2 bases short and J 6 bases short, with 18 bases between.

The gene calls are TRBV4-1 and TRBJ2-3; the match to TRBD1 covers 8 bases. V dropped 5 bases and J dropped 5; count of bases not matched to a gene: 12. Germline-derived CDR1 and CDR2 are MGHRA and YSYEKL. The CDR3 sequence is 16 residues long. CDR3 coding DNA: TGCGCCAGCAGCACGGGTCCAGGACAGGGAGGAGATACGCAGTATTTT. Translation gives CASSTGPGQGGDTQYF.

CDR3: CASSSPPGGWGDEQYF. In DNA, the CDR3 is TGTGCCAGCAGTTCGCCTCCGGGCGGGTGGGGCGACGAGCAGTACTTC. V and J are TRBV2 and TRBJ2-7; the D call may be TRBD1 or TRBD2 (5 bases each). The CDR3 totals 16 residues. Germline V gene data show CDR1 as SNHLY and CDR2 as FYNNEI. V lost 5 bases and J lost 5, with 22 bases in between.

This clone was observed a handful of times. The rearrangement links TRBV5-1 to TRBJ1-2; 7 positions match TRBD1. Germline trimming cut 2 bases from V and 4 bases from J; bases unmatched to any gene: 11. Germline values: CDR1 SGHRS, CDR2 YFSETQ. The CDR3 contains 16 residues. The CDR3 spells CASSFRGTALSYGYTF. For the CDR3, the DNA is TGCGCCAGCAGCTTCCGGGGGACAGCCCTTAGCTATGGCTACACCTTC.

The sample holds a few counts of this clone. The chain is built from TRBV18 and TRBJ1-2, with D tentatively TRBD1 (6 bases). The CDR3 is 11 residues long. Germline assignment: CDR1 KGHSH and CDR2 LQKENI. Trimming removed 4 bases at V and 9 bases at J, with 9 bases between. CDR3 sequence: CASSQGERYTF. CDR3 in DNA: TGTGCCAGCTCACAGGGGGAGCGCTACACCTTC.

The chain uses TRBV4-3 and TRBJ2-2; D perhaps matches TRBD1 (6 bases). Between the trimmed V and J ends, which lost 1 base and 5 bases, there was a span of 11 bases. Germline V gene lookup returns CDR1 LGHNA and CDR2 YSLEER. CDR3 length: 15 amino acids. The CDR3 spells CASSQGGPGTGELFF. CDR3 in DNA: TGCGCCAGCAGCCAAGGGGGGCCGGGGACCGGGGAGCTGTTTTTT.

This rearrangement joins TRBV10-3 to TRBJ2-3; 10 bases match TRBD1. This CDR3 spans 15 amino acids. After removal of 5 bases from V and 4 bases from J, the junction contained 6 bases not matched to a gene. The germline gives CDR1 ENHRY, CDR2 SYGVKD. CDR3 sequence: CAISSRDRGSDTQYF. The CDR3 nucleotides are TGTGCCATCAGTTCCCGGGACAGGGGTTCAGATACGCAGTATTTT.

This rearrangement joins TRBV7-9 to TRBJ2-1, with D tentatively TRBD1 (6 bases). The CDR3 loop spans 12 amino acids. V was pared by 8 bases and J by 8 bases, with 13 bases between. Per the germline V gene, CDR1 is SEHNR and CDR2 is FQNEAQ (reference sequence). DNA of the CDR3: TGTGCCAGCCAAAGGGGGAGCCATGAGCAGTTCTTC. Translation gives CASQRGSHEQFF. The whole variable domain, remainder taken from reference TRBV7-9 and TRBJ2-1, is DTGVSQNPRHKITKRGQNVTFRCDPISEHNRLYWYRQTLGQGPEFLTYFQNEAQLEKSRLLSDRFSAERPKGSFSTLEIQRTEQGDSAMYLCASQRGSHEQFFGPGTRLTVL.